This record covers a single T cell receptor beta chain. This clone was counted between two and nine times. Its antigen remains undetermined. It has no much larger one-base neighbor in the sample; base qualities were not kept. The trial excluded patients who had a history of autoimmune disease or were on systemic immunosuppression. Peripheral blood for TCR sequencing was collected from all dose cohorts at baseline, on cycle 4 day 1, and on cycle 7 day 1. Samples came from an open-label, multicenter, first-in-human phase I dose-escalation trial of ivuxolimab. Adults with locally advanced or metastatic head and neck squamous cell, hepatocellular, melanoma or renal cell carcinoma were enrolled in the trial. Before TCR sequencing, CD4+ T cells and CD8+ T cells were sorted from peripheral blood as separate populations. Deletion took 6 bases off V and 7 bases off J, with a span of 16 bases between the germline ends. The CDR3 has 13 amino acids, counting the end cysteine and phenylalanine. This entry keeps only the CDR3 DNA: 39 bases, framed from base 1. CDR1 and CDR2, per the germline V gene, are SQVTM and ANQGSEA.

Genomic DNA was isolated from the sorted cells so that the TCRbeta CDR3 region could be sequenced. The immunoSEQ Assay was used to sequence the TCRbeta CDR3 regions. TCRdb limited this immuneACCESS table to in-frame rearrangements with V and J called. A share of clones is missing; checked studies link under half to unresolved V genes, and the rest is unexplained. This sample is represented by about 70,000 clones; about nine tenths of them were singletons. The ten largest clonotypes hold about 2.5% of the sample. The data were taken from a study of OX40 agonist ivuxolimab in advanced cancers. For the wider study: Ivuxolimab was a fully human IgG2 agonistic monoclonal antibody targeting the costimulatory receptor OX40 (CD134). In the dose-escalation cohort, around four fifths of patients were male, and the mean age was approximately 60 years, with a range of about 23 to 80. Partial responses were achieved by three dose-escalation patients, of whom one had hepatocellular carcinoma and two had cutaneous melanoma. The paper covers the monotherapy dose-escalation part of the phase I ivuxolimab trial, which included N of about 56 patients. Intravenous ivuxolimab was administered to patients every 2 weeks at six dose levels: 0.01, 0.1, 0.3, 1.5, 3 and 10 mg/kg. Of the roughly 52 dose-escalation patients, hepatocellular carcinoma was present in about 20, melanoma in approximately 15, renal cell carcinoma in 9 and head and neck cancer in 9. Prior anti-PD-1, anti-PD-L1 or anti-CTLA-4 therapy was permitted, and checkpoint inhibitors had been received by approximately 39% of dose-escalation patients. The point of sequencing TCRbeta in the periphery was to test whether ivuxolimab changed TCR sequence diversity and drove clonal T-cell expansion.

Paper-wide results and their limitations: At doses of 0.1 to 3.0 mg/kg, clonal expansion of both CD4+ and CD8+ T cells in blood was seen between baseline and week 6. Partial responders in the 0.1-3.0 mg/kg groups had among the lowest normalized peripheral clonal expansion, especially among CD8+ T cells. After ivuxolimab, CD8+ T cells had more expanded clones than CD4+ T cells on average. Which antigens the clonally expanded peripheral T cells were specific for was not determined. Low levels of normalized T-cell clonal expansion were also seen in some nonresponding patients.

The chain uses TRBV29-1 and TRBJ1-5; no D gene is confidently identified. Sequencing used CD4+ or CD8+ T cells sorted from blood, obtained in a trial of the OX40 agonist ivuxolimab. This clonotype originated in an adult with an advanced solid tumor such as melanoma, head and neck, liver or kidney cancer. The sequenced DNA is TGCAGCGTCGCCCTAGGGAGTGGGCAGCCCCAGCATTTT. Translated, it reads CSVALGSGQPQHF. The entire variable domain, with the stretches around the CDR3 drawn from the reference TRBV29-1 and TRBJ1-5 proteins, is SAVISQKPSRDICQRGTSLTIQCQVDSQVTMMFWYRQQPGQSLTLIATANQGSEATYESGFVIDKFPISRPNLTFSTLTVSNMSPEDSSIYLCSVALGSGQPQHFGDGTRLSIL.